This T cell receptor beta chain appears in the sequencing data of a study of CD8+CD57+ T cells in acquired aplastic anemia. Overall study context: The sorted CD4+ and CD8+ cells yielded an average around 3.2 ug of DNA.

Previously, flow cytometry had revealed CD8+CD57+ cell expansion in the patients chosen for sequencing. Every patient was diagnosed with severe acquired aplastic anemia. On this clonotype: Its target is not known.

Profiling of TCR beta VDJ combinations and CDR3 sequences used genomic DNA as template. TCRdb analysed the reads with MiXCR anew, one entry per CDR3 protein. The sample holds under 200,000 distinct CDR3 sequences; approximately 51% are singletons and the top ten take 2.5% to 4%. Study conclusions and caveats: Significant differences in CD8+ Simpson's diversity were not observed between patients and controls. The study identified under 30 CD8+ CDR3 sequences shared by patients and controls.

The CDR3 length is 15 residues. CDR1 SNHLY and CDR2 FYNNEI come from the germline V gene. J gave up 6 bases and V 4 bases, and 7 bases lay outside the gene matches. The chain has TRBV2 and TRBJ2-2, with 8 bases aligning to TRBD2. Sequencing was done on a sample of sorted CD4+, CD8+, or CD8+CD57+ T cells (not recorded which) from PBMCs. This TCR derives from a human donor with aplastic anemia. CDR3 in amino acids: CASSASTSGSGELFF. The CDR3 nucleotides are TGTGCCAGCAGTGCCAGTACTAGCGGTTCCGGGGAGCTGTTTTTT.